This entry describes one T cell receptor (beta chain). As originally analysed: Amplification of reference gene primers was used by the study to estimate nucleated cell counts. This table comes from immunoSEQ multiplex PCR, and its TCRdb copy is limited to in-frame clones, with some not included. Clone size and V and J calls were adopted from that table, with D and trimming inferred from the DNA. The sample has some 200,000 clones, over 80% seen once; the top ten hold roughly 1.2%. These data belong to a study of blood T cell repertoires in COVID-19. Looking at the study overall: The study drew acute and convalescent COVID-19 samples from the United States, Italy and Spain. T cells, B-cell-depleted T cells, or PBMCs supplied cDNA or gDNA.

CDR3 length equals 13 residues. Germline assignment: CDR1 DFQATT and CDR2 SNEGSKA (reference sequence). V gave up 3 bases and J gave up 1 base, with 6 bases separating them. The specimen was peripheral blood. The TCR was taken from a woman aged 25 to 39 with COVID-19, enrolled during active disease. This chain uses TRBV20-1 with TRBJ2-2; D is unclear. The CDR3 region is CSASTLNTGELFF. The CDR3 bases are TGCAGTGCTAGTACATTGAACACCGGGGAGCTGTTTTTT.